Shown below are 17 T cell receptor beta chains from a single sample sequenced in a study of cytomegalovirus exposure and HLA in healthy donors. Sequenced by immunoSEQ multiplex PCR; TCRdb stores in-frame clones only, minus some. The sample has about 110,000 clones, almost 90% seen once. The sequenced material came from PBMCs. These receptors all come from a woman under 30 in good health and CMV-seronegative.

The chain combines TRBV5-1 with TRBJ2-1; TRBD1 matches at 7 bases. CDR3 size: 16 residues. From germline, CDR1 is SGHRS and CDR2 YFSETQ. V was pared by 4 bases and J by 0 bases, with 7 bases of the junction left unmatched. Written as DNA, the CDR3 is TGCGCCAGCAGCCGAACAGGGGACCTCTCCTACAATGAGCAGTTCTTC. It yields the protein CASSRTGDLSYNEQFF. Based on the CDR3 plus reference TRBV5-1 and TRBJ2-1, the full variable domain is KAGVTQTPRYLIKTRGQQVTLSCSPISGHRSVSWYQQTPGQGLQFLFEYFSETQRNKGNFPGRFSGRQFSNSRSEMNVSTLELGDSALYLCASSRTGDLSYNEQFFGPGTRLTVL.

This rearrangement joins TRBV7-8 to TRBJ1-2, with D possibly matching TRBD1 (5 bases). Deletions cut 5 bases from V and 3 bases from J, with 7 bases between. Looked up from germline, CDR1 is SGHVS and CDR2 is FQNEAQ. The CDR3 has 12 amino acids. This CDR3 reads CASSRRDYGYTF. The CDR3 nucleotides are TGTGCCAGCAGCCGCAGGGACTATGGCTACACCTTC.

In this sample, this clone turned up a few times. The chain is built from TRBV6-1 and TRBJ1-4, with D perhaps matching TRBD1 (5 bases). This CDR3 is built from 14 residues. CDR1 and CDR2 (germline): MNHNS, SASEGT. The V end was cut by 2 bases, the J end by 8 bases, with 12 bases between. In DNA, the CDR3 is TGTGCCAGCAGTGAAAGCTGGGGCTACGAAAAACTGTTTTTT. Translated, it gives CASSESWGYEKLFF.

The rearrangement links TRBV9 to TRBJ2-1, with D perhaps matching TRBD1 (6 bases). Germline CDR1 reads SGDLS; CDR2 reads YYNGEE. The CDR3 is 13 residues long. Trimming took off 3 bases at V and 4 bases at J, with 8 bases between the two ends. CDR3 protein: CASSAGQYNEQFF. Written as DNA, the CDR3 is TGTGCCAGCAGCGCTGGACAGTACAATGAGCAGTTCTTC. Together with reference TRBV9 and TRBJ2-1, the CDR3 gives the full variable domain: DSGVTQTPKHLITATGQRVTLRCSPRSGDLSVYWYQQSLDQGLQFLIQYYNGEERAKGNILERFSAQQFPDLHSELNLSSLELGDSALYFCASSAGQYNEQFFGPGTRLTVL.

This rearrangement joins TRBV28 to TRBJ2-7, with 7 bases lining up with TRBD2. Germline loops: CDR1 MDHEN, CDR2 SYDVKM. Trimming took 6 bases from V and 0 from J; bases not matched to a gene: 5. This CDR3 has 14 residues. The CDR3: CASSKTSSSYEQYF. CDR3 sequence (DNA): TGTGCCAGCAGCAAGACTAGCAGCTCCTACGAGCAGTACTTC.

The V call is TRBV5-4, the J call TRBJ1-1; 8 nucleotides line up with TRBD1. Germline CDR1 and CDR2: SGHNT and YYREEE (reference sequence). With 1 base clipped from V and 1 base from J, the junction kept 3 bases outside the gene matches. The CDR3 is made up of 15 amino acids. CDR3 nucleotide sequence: TGTGCCAGCAGCTTGCAGGGGACAGGGAACACTGAAGCTTTCTTT. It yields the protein CASSLQGTGNTEAFF.

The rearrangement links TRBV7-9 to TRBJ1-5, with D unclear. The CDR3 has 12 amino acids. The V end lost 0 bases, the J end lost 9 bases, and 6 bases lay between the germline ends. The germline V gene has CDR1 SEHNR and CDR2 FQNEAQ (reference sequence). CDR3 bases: TGTGCCAGCAGCTTAGCCGCCGGGCCCCAGCATTTT. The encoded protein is CASSLAAGPQHF.

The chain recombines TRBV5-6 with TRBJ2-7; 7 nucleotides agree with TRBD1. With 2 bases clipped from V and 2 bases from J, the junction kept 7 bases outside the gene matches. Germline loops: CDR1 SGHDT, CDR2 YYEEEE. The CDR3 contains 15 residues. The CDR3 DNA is TGTGCCAGCAGCTTCACAGGGGAAGGAGCCTACGAGCAGTACTTC. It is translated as CASSFTGEGAYEQYF.

The CDR3 nucleotides are TGCAGCGTTGTTGAGGGGGTGAACACTGAAGCTTTCTTT. Amino acid sequence: CSVVEGVNTEAFF. This chain joins TRBV29-1 and TRBJ1-1; perhaps TRBD1 as D (6 bases). The germline CDR1 and CDR2 sequences are SQVTM and ANQGSEA. Trimming took 4 bases from V and 0 from J, leaving 9 bases between them. This CDR3 region has 13 residues.

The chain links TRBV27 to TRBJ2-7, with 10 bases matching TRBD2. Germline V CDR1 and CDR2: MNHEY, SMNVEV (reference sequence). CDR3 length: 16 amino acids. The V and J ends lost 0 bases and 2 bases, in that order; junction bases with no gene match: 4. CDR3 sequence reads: CASSLSPSGRPYEQYF. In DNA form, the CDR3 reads TGTGCCAGCAGTTTATCTCCTAGCGGGAGACCCTACGAGCAGTACTTC.

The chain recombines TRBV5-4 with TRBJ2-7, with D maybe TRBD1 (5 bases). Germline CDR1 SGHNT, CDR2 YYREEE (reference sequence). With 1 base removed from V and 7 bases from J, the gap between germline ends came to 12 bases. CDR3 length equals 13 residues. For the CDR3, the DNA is TGTGCCAGCAGCTTGAGGGGTTTAGGTGAGCAGTACTTC. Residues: CASSLRGLGEQYF.

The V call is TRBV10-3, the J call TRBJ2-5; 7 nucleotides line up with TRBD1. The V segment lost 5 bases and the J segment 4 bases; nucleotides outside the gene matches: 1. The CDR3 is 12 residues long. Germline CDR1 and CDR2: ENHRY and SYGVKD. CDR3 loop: CAISRQGETQYF. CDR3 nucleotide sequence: TGTGCCATCAGTCGACAGGGAGAGACCCAGTACTTC.

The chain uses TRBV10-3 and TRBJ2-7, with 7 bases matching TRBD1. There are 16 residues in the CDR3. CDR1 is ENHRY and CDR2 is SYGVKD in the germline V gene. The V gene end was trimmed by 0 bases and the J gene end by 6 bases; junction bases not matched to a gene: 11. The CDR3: CAISESVQGSSSEQYF. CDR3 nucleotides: TGTGCCATCAGTGAGTCGGTACAGGGGTCGTCTAGCGAGCAGTACTTC.

The CDR3 sequence: CASGRADTEAFF. CDR3 in DNA: TGTGCCTCCGGGAGGGCTGATACTGAAGCTTTCTTT. The chain employs TRBV6-5 and TRBJ1-1; no firm D call. The CDR3 totals 12 residues. Looked up from germline, CDR1 is MNHEY and CDR2 is SVGAGI. Between the trimmed V and J ends, which lost 11 bases and 5 bases, there was a span of 15 bases.

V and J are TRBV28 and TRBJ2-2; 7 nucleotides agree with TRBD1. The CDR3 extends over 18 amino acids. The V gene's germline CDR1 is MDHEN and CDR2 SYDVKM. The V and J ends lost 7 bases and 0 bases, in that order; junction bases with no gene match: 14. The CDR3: CASNQARGTAANTGELFF. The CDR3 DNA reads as TGTGCCAGCAATCAGGCCAGGGGGACAGCCGCGAACACCGGGGAGCTGTTTTTT.

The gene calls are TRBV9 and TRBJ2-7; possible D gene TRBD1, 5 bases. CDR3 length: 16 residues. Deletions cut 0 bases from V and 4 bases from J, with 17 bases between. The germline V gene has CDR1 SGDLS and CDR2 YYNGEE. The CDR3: CASSVDAQVGNYEQYF. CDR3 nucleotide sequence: TGTGCCAGCAGCGTAGATGCACAGGTTGGGAATTACGAGCAGTACTTC.

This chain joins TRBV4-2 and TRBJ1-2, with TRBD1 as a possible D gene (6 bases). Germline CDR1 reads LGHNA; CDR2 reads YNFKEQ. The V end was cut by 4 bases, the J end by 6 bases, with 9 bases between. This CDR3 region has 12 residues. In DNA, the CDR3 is TGTGCCAGCAGCCCCACAGGGAATGGCTACACCTTC. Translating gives CASSPTGNGYTF.